This T cell receptor beta chain was identified in a study of blood T cell repertoires in COVID-19. On the study more broadly: T cells, B-cell-depleted T cells, or PBMCs provided the cDNA or gDNA that served as material.

Germline CDR1 SGHNT, CDR2 YYREEE (reference sequence). This CDR3 comprises 15 residues. V was clipped by 7 bases and J by 3 bases, with 19 bases between them. Per the study methods: Amplification with reference gene primers provided the estimates of nucleated cell counts. Data came from immunoSEQ multiplex PCR; TCRdb stores just in-frame clones and leaves some out. The D gene and trimming were derived from the DNA, and the V and J assignments and clone size from that table. The sample consists of 180,000 or so clones, about 86% of them appearing once. Participants spanned ages roughly 18 to 95 years and resided in 24 US areas.

The receptor was isolated from a woman in her 50s in a cohort exposed to, infected with or recovered from COVID-19 (not recorded which). The sample taken for sequencing was PBMCs or T cells enriched from blood (not recorded which). V is TRBV5-4 and J is TRBJ2-5; no firm D call. CDR3 protein: CASRKEVANKETQYF. The CDR3 bases are TGTGCCAGCCGAAAAGAGGTGGCTAACAAAGAGACCCAGTACTTC.